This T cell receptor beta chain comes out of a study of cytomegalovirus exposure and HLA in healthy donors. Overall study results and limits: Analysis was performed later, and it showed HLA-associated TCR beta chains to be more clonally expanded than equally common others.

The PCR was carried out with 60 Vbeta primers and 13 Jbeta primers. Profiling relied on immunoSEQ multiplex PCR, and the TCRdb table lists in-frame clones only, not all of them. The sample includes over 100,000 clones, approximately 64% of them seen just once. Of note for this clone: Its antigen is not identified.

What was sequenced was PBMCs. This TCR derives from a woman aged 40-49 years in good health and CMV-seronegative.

The CDR3: CASSSDRYNYGYTF. For the CDR3, the DNA is TGTGCCAGTAGCTCGGACAGATATAACTATGGCTACACCTTC. The chain uses TRBV19 and TRBJ1-2; D possibly corresponds to TRBD1 (6 bases). The V gene lost 6 bases and the J gene lost 1 base, with 12 bases spanning the gap. The CDR3 covers 14 residues. CDR1 is LNHDA and CDR2 is SQIVND in the germline V gene (reference sequence).